Following are 4 T cell receptor beta chains from one sample sequenced in a study of blood T cell repertoires in COVID-19. TCRdb's copy holds only in-frame clones and misses some; the assay was immunoSEQ multiplex PCR. In the table there are about 120,000 clones, around 76% of which are singletons. Material: peripheral blood. The receptors were sampled from a man aged 70 or older with acute or convalescent COVID-19.

This sequence joins TRBV10-1 and TRBJ2-3, with D unresolved. CDR3 length equals 11 residues. Germline assignment: CDR1 WNHNN and CDR2 SYGVQD (reference sequence). V was shortened by 6 bases and J by 5 bases, with 6 bases between the two germline ends. As DNA, the CDR3 is TGCGCCAGCAGCCTCGGAGATACGCAGTATTTT. This sequence encodes CASSLGDTQYF.

The chain carries TRBV7-2 and TRBJ1-1; D is uncertain. Germline V gene data show CDR1 as SGHTA and CDR2 as FQGNSA. Trimming removed 4 bases at V and 0 bases at J, with 9 bases between. The CDR3 has 14 residues. The CDR3 region has the DNA TGTGCCAGCAGCTCCAGTTCCATGAACACTGAAGCTTTCTTT. Amino acids: CASSSSSMNTEAFF.

V and J are TRBV19 and TRBJ1-1; possibly TRBD1 for D (5 bases). The V gene lost 8 bases and the J gene lost 0 bases, with 10 bases spanning the gap. This CDR3 has 13 amino acids. Germline CDR1 reads LNHDA; CDR2 reads SQIVND (reference sequence). The chain's CDR3 is CASRRAMNTEAFF. CDR3 coding DNA: TGTGCCAGTCGCAGGGCTATGAACACTGAAGCTTTCTTT.

The CDR3 coding sequence is TGCAGCGTTGGGCCGGGCGGCGGGGAGCAGTACTTC. It yields the protein CSVGPGGGEQYF. The rearrangement joins TRBV29-1 to TRBJ2-7; possibly TRBD2 for D (5 bases). V dropped 4 bases and J dropped 7 bases, with 14 bases sitting between them. CDR1 is SQVTM, CDR2 ANQGSEA, per germline. This CDR3 comprises 12 residues.